The present T cell receptor (beta chain) was sequenced within a study of CD8+CD57+ T cells in acquired aplastic anemia. The wider study: Across the sorted CD4+ and CD8+ cells, DNA amounts averaged about 3.2 ug.

Germline V gene sequence: CDR1 SGHNT, CDR2 YYREEE (reference sequence). V was shortened by 0 bases and J by 3 bases, with 13 bases between the two germline ends. The CDR3 spans 15 residues. Patients chosen for sequencing had CD8+CD57+ cells that had expanded, as shown by flow cytometry. Genomic DNA acted as the template from which TCR beta VDJ combination and CDR3 sequence profiling were carried out. TCRdb redid the calling of the reads with MiXCR, one entry per CDR3 protein. Here the sample spans 160,000 or so distinct CDR3 sequences, about two thirds being singletons. The sequencing sample was made of sorted CD4+, CD8+, or CD8+CD57+ T cells (not recorded which) from PBMCs. The sequence was collected from a human donor with aplastic anemia. V gene TRBV5-4 combines with J gene TRBJ2-7; D uncertain. The DNA for the CDR3 is TGTGCCAGCAGCTTGGCCGGAGTTCTGGTCTACGAGCAGTACTTC. Its translation is CASSLAGVLVYEQYF. Looking up the rest from reference TRBV5-4 and TRBJ2-7 gives the full variable domain: ETGVTQSPTHLIKTRGQQVTLRCSSQSGHNTVSWYQQALGQGPQFIFQYYREEENGRGNFPPRFSGLQFPNYSSELNVNALELDDSALYLCASSLAGVLVYEQYFGPGTRLTVT.